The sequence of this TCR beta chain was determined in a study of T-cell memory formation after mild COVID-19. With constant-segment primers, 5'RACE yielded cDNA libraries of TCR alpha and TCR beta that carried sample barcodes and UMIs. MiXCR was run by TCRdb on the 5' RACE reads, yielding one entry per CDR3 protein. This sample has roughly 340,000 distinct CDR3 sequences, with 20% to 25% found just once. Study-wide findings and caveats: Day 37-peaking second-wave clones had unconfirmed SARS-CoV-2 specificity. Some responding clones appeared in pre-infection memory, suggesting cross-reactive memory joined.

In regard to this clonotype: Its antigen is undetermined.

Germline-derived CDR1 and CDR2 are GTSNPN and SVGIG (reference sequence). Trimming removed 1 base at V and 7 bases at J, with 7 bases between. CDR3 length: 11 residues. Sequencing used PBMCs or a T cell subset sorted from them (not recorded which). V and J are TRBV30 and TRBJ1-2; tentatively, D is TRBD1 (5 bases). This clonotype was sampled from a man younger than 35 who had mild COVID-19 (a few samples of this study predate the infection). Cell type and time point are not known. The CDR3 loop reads CAWSEGVGYTF. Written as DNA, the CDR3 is TGTGCCTGGAGTGAAGGGGTTGGCTACACCTTC.